Following are 24 T cell receptor beta chains from one sample sequenced in a study of response to subunit inactivated influenza vaccine. MiXCR was run by TCRdb on the RT-PCR reads, yielding one entry per CDR3 protein. The sample holds about 620,000 distinct CDR3 sequences, about 10% seen once. The specimen comprised PBMCs from blood, sampled on the day of vaccination. These receptors came from a man aged 45-60 years who received an inactivated influenza vaccine.

In this sample, this clonotype turned up many times. Here the CDR3 reads CSVEVGGGTDTQYF. The CDR3 nucleotides read TGCAGCGTTGAAGTTGGTGGGGGCACAGATACGCAGTATTTT. V usage is TRBV29-1 and J usage is TRBJ2-3; no definite D call. The CDR3 has 14 amino acids. V was clipped by 1 base and J by 1 base, with 9 bases between them. Germline-derived CDR1 and CDR2 are SQVTM and ANQGSEA.

This chain uses TRBV20-1 with TRBJ2-7; TRBD2 matches at 8 bases. The last part of the DNA fits TRBJ2-1 better; the J call may be wrong. The CDR3 is made up of 13 amino acids. Germline lookup yields CDR1 DFQATT and CDR2 SNEGSKA (reference sequence). The CDR3 region is CSARTSRAYEQFF. CDR3 nucleotide sequence: TGCAGTGCGAGGACTAGCAGAGCCTACGAGCAGTTCTTC.

This clonotype was recorded at least ten times. The chain is built from TRBV4-1 and TRBJ1-2, with TRBD1 identical over 8 bases. The CDR3 covers 15 residues. The germline V gene encodes CDR1 MGHRA and CDR2 YSYEKL. V lost 1 base, J lost 4 bases, and 5 bases stayed unmatched. The CDR3 spells CASSQVDGQGYGYTF. CDR3 DNA sequence: TGCGCCAGCAGCCAAGTCGATGGACAGGGCTATGGCTACACCTTC.

Only a few counts were recorded for this clonotype. This chain connects TRBV10-3 to TRBJ1-1; TRBD1 might be the D (5 bases). The CDR3 contains 15 residues. V dropped 7 bases and J dropped 9 bases, with 24 bases sitting between them. Germline loops: CDR1 ENHRY, CDR2 SYGVKD. CDR3 sequence reads: CAIKTTGTRGEQAFF. CDR3 DNA: TGTGCCATCAAAACAACCGGGACCCGGGGTGAACAAGCTTTCTTT.

This clonotype was recorded at least ten times. The chain recombines TRBV27 with TRBJ1-5; D call uncertain. With 6 bases removed from V and 0 bases from J, the gap between germline ends came to 9 bases. Germline CDR1 reads MNHEY; CDR2 reads SMNVEV (reference sequence). This CDR3 contains 14 residues. This chain's CDR3 is CASRSPYSNQPQHF. Here the CDR3 DNA reads TGTGCCAGCAGGTCACCGTATAGCAATCAGCCCCAGCATTTT.

The rearrangement joins TRBV11-2 to TRBJ2-4, with a possible D match to TRBD2 (6 bases). The CDR3 runs 16 residues. Trimming removed 1 base from V and 2 bases from J, with 12 bases in between. Germline V lookup: CDR1 SGHAT, CDR2 FQNNGV. CDR3 bases: TGTGCCAGCAGCTTAGCCCCGGCGGGGTCCAAAAACATTCAGTACTTC. Protein: CASSLAPAGSKNIQYF. Supplemented by reference TRBV11-2 and TRBJ2-4, the full variable domain reads EAGVAQSPRYKIIEKRQSVAFWCNPISGHATLYWYQQILGQGPKLLIQFQNNGVVDDSQLPKDRFSAERLKGVDSTLKIQPAKLEDSAVYLCASSLAPAGSKNIQYFGAGTRLSVL.

This clonotype turned up a few times. This chain links TRBV12-3 or TRBV12-4 with TRBJ1-2; D gene unclear. V lost 5 bases and J 3 bases, leaving 10 bases between the germline ends. The CDR3 is 13 amino acids. This CDR3 reads CASSNRTYYGYTF. The CDR3 nucleotides are TGTGCCAGCAGTAATCGGACCTACTATGGCTACACCTTC.

There are a few counts of this clonotype. The V and J genes are TRBV5-5 and TRBJ1-5, with 7 bases fitting TRBD1. The V gene's germline CDR1 is SGHKS and CDR2 YYEKEE (reference sequence). This CDR3 has 14 amino acids. V gave up 1 base and J gave up 5 bases; unmatched junction bases: 3. For the CDR3, the DNA is TGTGCCAGCAGCTTGCCAGGGGGTGATCAGCCCCAGCATTTT. It codes for CASSLPGGDQPQHF.

This clonotype was observed at least ten times. The chain couples TRBV29-1 to TRBJ2-3; D gene unclear. Between the trimmed V and J ends, which lost 3 bases and 5 bases, there was a span of 18 bases. The germline gives CDR1 SQVTM, CDR2 ANQGSEA. The CDR3 sequence is 15 residues long. CDR3 DNA sequence: TGCAGCGTTGATAGTTGGTGGGATTCTTTAGATACGCAGTATTTT. It is translated as CSVDSWWDSLDTQYF.

This clonotype was recorded a few times. V and J are TRBV4-2 and TRBJ2-7, with 12 bases identical to TRBD2. V was clipped by 4 bases and J by 4 bases; unmatched bases: 8. This CDR3 contains 16 residues. Germline CDR1 is LGHNA and CDR2 is YNFKEQ. CDR3 in amino acids: CASSPETSGRRYEQYF. CDR3 in DNA: TGTGCCAGCAGCCCGGAGACTAGCGGGAGACGATACGAGCAGTACTTC.

This clonotype came up a few times. This chain joins TRBV6-5 and TRBJ1-4; D remains unclear. V lost 0 bases and J lost 3, with 8 bases in between. CDR3 length: 15 amino acids. The germline gives CDR1 MNHEY, CDR2 SVGAGI. CDR3 loop: CASSYSLAANEKLFF. In DNA, the CDR3 is TGTGCCAGCAGTTACTCGTTGGCGGCTAATGAAAAACTGTTTTTT.

This clonotype was recorded at least ten times. V usage is TRBV12-3 or TRBV12-4 and J usage is TRBJ2-2, with D unresolved. This CDR3 has 13 residues. V lost 6 bases and J 4 bases, leaving 9 bases between the germline ends. The CDR3 bases are TGTGCCAGCAGCTTGGCTGTCACCGGGGAGCTGTTTTTT. Translated, it gives CASSLAVTGELFF.

The genes are TRBV20-1 and TRBJ2-3, with TRBD2 matching 12 bases. There are 17 residues in the CDR3. Germline V gene data show CDR1 as DFQATT and CDR2 as SNEGSKA (reference sequence). V lost 1 base and J lost 6; bases outside the gene matches: 11. As DNA, the CDR3 is TGCAGTGCTAGAGGCGCCGGGACTAGCGGGTTTCGGGATACGCAGTATTTT. The encoded protein is CSARGAGTSGFRDTQYF.

The genes are TRBV7-2 and TRBJ2-5; TRBD1 agrees at 7 bases. After removal of 6 bases from V and 5 bases from J, the junction contained 15 bases not matched to a gene. From germline, CDR1 is SGHTA and CDR2 FQGNSA. The CDR3 is 16 amino acids. Here the CDR3 reads CASSRMGRGQLETQYF. The DNA of the CDR3 is TGTGCCAGCAGTAGGATGGGAAGGGGGCAATTGGAGACCCAGTACTTC.

This clonotype turned up a few times. V is TRBV28 and J is TRBJ2-7; weak D call: TRBD1 (6 bases). Germline V gives CDR1 MDHEN, CDR2 SYDVKM. Trimming removed 3 bases at V and 0 bases at J, with 12 bases between. CDR3 length: 15 residues. CDR3 nucleotides: TGTGCCAGCAGTTTTGGACAGAGGGACTCCTACGAGCAGTACTTC. It specifies CASSFGQRDSYEQYF.

This chain connects TRBV7-2 to TRBJ2-3; D tentatively fits TRBD1 or TRBD2 (5 bases each). The germline V gene encodes CDR1 SGHTA and CDR2 FQGNSA. The CDR3 runs to 16 residues. The V end was cut by 4 bases, the J end by 10 bases, with 24 bases between. For the CDR3, the DNA is TGTGCCAGCAGCTCATCGAGACAACAGGCGGGTGCGGCGCAGTATTTT. Protein: CASSSSRQQAGAAQYF.

The chain has TRBV6-1 and TRBJ2-1; D ambiguous. V dropped 3 bases and J dropped 9 bases, with 9 bases sitting between them. This CDR3 is 12 amino acids long. Germline V gives CDR1 MNHNS, CDR2 SASEGT. This CDR3 reads CASSESWGEQFF. The CDR3 region has the DNA TGTGCCAGCAGTGAGTCGTGGGGTGAGCAGTTCTTC.

This clonotype was detected only a few times. The V call is TRBV6-2 or TRBV6-3, the J call TRBJ2-1; no reliable D call. The V gene lost 0 bases and the J gene lost 9 bases, with 18 bases spanning the gap. The CDR3 runs to 16 residues. The germline V gene encodes CDR1 MNHEY and CDR2 SVGEGT. CDR3 protein: CASSYSANTLRGEQFF. CDR3 bases: TGTGCCAGCAGTTACTCTGCCAATACGCTCCGCGGTGAGCAGTTCTTC.

This clonotype has a handful of counts. The chain uses TRBV6-1 and TRBJ2-7, with 9 bases aligning to TRBD1. In germline, CDR1 is MNHNS, CDR2 SASEGT. This CDR3 comprises 18 residues. J was trimmed by 0 bases and V by 5 bases; bases with no gene match: 14. The CDR3 here is CASSPSRGGQGNSYEQYF. The CDR3 DNA follows: TGTGCCAGCAGTCCAAGCCGGGGAGGACAGGGGAACTCCTACGAGCAGTACTTC.

This clonotype was counted a few times. The chain carries TRBV6-2 or TRBV6-3 and TRBJ2-5; 14 bases align to TRBD2. CDR1 is MNHEY and CDR2 is SVGEGT in the germline V gene. The CDR3 is 17 amino acids. Trimming at V came to 6 bases and at J to 2 bases, leaving 8 bases not matched to a gene. CDR3 DNA sequence: TGTGCCAGCAGCGGACTAGCGGGGGGCCAAGCACAAGAGACCCAGTACTTC. Translated: CASSGLAGGQAQETQYF.

This clonotype was counted between two and nine times. This chain joins TRBV19 and TRBJ2-1; maybe TRBD1 (5 bases). Germline loops: CDR1 LNHDA, CDR2 SQIVND (reference sequence). V lost 5 bases, J lost 9 bases, and 20 bases lay in between. The CDR3 extends over 15 amino acids. CDR3 in DNA: TGTGCCAGTAGTCTACGTAAGAGGCAGGGCTCTGAGCAGTTCTTC. Protein: CASSLRKRQGSEQFF.

This chain connects TRBV11-2 to TRBJ2-1; D may match TRBD1 or TRBD2 (6 bases each). Trimming cost V 0 bases and J 5 bases, with 17 bases left between them. Germline V gene lookup returns CDR1 SGHAT and CDR2 FQNNGV. The CDR3 loop spans 17 amino acids. The CDR3 loop reads CASSLDVGGPRDNEQFF. The CDR3 DNA reads TGTGCCAGCAGCTTAGATGTGGGGGGCCCCCGGGACAATGAGCAGTTCTTC.

The CDR3 reads CASSRTTGGYETQYF. The CDR3 DNA follows: TGTGCCAGCAGCCGGACGACAGGGGGCTACGAGACCCAGTACTTC. The chain employs TRBV4-2 and TRBJ2-5, with TRBD1 matching over 10 bases. Germline loops: CDR1 LGHNA, CDR2 YNFKEQ. Trimming removed 4 bases from V and 5 bases from J; junction bases left unmatched: 7. This CDR3 spans 15 amino acids.

The V and J genes are TRBV29-1 and TRBJ2-6; TRBD1 matches at 7 bases. Per the germline V gene, CDR1 is SQVTM and CDR2 is ANQGSEA. The V gene end was trimmed by 6 bases and the J gene end by 1 base; junction bases not matched to a gene: 9. The CDR3 spans 16 residues. CDR3 in amino acids: CSVDRTGHSGANVLTF. The DNA of the CDR3 is TGCAGCGTCGACAGGACAGGACATTCTGGGGCCAACGTCCTGACTTTC. Full variable domain (rest looked up from reference TRBV29-1 and TRBJ2-6): SAVISQKPSRDICQRGTSLTIQCQVDSQVTMMFWYRQQPGQSLTLIATANQGSEATYESGFVIDKFPISRPNLTFSTLTVSNMSPEDSSIYLCSVDRTGHSGANVLTFGAGSRLTVL.